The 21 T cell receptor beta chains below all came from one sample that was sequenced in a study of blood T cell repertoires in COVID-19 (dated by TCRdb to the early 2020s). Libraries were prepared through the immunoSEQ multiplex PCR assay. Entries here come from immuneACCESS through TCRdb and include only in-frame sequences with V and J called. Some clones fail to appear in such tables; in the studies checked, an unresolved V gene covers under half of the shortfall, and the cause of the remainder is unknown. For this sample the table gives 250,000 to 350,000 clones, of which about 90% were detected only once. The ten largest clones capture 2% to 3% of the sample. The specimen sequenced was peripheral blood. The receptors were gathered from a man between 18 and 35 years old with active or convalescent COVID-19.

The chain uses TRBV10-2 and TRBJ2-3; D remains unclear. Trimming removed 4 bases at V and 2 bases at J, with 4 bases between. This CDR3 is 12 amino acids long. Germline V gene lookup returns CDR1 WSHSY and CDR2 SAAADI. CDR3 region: CASSASTDTQYF. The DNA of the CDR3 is TGCGCCAGCAGTGCTTCCACAGATACGCAGTATTTT.

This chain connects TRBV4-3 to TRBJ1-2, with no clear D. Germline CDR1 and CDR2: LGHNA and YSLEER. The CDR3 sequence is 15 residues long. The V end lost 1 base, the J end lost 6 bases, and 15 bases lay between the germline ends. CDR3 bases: TGCGCCAGCAGCCAAGCGTCGGCAGCAACAGATGGCTACACCTTC. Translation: CASSQASAATDGYTF.

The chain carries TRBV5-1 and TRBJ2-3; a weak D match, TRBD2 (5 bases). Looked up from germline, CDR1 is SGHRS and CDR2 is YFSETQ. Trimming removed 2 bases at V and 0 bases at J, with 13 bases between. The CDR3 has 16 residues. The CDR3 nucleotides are TGCGCCAGCAGCTTCCAGGAGGTTATTAGCACAGATACGCAGTATTTT. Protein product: CASSFQEVISTDTQYF.

For the CDR3, the DNA is TGTGCCAGCAGTCCTCCGACCAGGAGGGCTTTCTTT. It encodes CASSPPTRRAFF. The chain has TRBV28 and TRBJ1-1; no reliable D call. V was clipped by 5 bases and J by 11 bases, with 15 bases between them. Germline CDR1 and CDR2: MDHEN and SYDVKM. This CDR3 has 12 residues.

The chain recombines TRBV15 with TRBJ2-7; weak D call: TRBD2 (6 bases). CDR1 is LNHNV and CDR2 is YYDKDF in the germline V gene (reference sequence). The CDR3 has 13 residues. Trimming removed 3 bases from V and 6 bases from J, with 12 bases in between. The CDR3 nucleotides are TGTGCCACCAGCAGTCCCGGAGGGCTCGAGCAGTACTTC. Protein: CATSSPGGLEQYF.

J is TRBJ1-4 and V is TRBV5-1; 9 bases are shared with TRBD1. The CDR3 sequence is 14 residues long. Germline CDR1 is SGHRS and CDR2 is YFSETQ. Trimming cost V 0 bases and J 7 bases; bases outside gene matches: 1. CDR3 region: CASSLVTGGEKLFF. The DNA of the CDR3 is TGCGCCAGCAGCTTGGTGACAGGGGGTGAAAAACTGTTTTTT.

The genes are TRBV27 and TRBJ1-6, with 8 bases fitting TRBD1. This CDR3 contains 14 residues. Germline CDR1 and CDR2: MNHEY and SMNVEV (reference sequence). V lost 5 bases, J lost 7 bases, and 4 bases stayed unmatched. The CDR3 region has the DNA TGTGCCAGCAGTCGACAGGGGCCAAATTCACCCCTCCACTTT. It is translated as CASSRQGPNSPLHF.

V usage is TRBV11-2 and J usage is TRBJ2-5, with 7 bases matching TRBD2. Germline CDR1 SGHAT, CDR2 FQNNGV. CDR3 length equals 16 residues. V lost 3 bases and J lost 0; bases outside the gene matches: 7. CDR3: CASSFLPGGDQETQYF. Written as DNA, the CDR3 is TGTGCCAGCAGCTTTCTTCCTGGGGGGGACCAAGAGACCCAGTACTTC.

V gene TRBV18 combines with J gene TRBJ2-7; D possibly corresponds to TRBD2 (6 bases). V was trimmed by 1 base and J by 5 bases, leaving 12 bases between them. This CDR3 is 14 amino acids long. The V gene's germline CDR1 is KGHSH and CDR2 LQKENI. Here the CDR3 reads CASSPQSGGDEQYF. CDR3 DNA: TGTGCCAGCTCACCACAAAGCGGCGGGGACGAGCAGTACTTC.

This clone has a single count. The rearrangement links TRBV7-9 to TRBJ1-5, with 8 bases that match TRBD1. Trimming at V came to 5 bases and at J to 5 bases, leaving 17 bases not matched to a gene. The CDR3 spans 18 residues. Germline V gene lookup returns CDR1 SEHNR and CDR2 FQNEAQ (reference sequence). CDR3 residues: CASSGGVQGQVHYQPQHF. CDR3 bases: TGTGCCAGCAGCGGCGGGGTTCAGGGACAGGTGCATTATCAGCCCCAGCATTTT. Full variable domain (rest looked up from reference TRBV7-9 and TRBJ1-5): DTGVSQNPRHKITKRGQNVTFRCDPISEHNRLYWYRQTLGQGPEFLTYFQNEAQLEKSRLLSDRFSAERPKGSFSTLEIQRTEQGDSAMYLCASSGGVQGQVHYQPQHFGDGTRLSIL.

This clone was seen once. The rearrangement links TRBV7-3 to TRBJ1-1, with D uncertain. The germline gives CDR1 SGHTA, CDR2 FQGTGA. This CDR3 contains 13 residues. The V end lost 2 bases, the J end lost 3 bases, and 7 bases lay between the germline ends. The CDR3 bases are TGTGCCAGCAGCTTAGCAGGCCACACTGAAGCTTTCTTT. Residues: CASSLAGHTEAFF.

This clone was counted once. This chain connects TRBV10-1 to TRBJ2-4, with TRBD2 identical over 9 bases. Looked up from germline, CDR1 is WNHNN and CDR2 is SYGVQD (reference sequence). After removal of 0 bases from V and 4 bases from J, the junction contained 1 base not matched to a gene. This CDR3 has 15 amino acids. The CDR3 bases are TGCGCCAGCAGTGAGTCGACTAGCGGAAAAAACATTCAGTACTTC. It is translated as CASSESTSGKNIQYF.

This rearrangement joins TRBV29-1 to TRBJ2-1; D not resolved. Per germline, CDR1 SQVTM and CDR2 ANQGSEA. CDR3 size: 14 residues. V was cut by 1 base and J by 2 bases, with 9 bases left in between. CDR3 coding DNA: TGCAGCGTTGAAGGTCTTTCCCCCTACAATGAGCAGTTCTTC. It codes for CSVEGLSPYNEQFF.

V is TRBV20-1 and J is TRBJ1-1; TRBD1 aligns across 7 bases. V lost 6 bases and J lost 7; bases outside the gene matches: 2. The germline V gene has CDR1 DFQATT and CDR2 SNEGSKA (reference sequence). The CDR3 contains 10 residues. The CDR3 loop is CSARGFEAFF. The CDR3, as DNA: TGCAGTGCCAGGGGGTTTGAAGCTTTCTTT.

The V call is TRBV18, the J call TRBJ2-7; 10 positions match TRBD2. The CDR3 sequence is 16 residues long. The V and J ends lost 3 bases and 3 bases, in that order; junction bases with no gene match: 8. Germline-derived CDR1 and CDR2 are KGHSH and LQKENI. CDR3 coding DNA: TGTGCCAGCTCACCGGCACTAGCGGGAAACGACTACGAGCAGTACTTC. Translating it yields CASSPALAGNDYEQYF.

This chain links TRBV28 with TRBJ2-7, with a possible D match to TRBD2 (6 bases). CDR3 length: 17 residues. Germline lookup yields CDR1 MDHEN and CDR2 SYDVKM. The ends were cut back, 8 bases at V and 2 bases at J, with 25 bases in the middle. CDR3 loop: CASSTPKPGLGTYEQYF. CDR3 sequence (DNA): TGTGCCAGCTCCACCCCCAAACCGGGACTGGGGACCTACGAGCAGTACTTC. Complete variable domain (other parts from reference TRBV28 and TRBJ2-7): DVKVTQSSRYLVKRTGEKVFLECVQDMDHENMFWYRQDPGLGLRLIYFSYDVKMKEKGDIPEGYSVSREKKERFSLILESASTNQTSMYLCASSTPKPGLGTYEQYFGPGTRLTVT.

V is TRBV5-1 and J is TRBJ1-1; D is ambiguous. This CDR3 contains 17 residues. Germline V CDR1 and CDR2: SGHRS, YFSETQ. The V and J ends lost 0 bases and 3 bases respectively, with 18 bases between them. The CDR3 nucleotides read TGCGCCAGCAGCTTGGCGCTGGTTGAGGGATCGGACACTGAAGCTTTCTTT. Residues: CASSLALVEGSDTEAFF.

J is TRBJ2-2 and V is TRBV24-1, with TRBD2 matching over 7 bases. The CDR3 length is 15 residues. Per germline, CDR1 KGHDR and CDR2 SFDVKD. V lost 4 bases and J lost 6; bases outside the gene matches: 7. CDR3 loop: CATSEGSREAGELFF. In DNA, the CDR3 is TGTGCCACCAGTGAGGGGAGTCGGGAGGCCGGGGAGCTGTTTTTT.

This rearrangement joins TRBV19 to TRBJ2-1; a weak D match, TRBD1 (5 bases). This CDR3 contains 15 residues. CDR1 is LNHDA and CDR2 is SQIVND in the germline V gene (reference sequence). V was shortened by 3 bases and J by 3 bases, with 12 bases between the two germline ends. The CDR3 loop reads CASSIQGAGYNEQFF. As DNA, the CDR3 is TGTGCCAGTAGTATTCAAGGGGCTGGCTACAATGAGCAGTTCTTC.

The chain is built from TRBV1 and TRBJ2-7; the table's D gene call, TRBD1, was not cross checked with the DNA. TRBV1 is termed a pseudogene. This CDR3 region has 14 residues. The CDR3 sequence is CTSSPQGTAYEQYF. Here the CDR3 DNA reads TGCACCAGCAGCCCGCAGGGTACCGCCTACGAGCAGTACTTC.

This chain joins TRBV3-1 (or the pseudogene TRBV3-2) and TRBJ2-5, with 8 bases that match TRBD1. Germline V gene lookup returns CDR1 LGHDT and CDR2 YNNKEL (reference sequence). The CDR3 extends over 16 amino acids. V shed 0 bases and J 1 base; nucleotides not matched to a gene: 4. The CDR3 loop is CASSQDPGQGQETQYF. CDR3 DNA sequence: TGTGCCAGCAGCCAAGATCCCGGACAGGGCCAAGAGACCCAGTACTTC.